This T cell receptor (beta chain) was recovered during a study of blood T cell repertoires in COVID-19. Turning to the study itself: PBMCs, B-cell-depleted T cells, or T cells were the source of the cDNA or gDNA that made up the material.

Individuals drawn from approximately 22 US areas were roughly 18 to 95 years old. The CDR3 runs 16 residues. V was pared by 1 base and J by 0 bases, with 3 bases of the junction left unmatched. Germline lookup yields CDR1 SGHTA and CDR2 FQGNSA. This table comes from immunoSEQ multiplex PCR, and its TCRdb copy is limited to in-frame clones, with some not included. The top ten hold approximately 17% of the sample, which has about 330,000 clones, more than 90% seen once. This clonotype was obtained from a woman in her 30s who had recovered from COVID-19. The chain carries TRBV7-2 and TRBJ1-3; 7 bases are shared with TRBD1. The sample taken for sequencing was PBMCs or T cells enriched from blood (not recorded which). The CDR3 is CASSLEGQISGNTIYF. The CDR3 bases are TGTGCCAGCAGCTTAGAGGGACAGATCTCTGGAAACACCATATATTTT.